This entry is about one TCR beta chain. Its recognized antigen is unknown. One base away there is no much larger clone; base qualities are not given. V loses 3 bases of germline sequence and J loses 0 bases, and the interval between the two ends is 17 bases. The CDR3, from cysteine to phenylalanine, totals 17 residues. This entry keeps only the CDR3 DNA: 51 bases, framed from base 1. The record originates from a study of CD8 T cells in Susac syndrome (dated by TCRdb to the late 2010s). About the full investigation: Repertoire sequencing was used to test whether CD8+ T cell activation and differentiation in Susac syndrome was antigen driven. Clonality of the CD8+ T cell repertoire was compared between about a dozen healthy donors, approximately 14 Susac syndrome patients and under 19 multiple sclerosis patients. General conclusions and limits of the study: The TCR sequencing and HLA analysis was acknowledged to have included a relatively small number of individuals.

RNA was extracted using the RNeasy kit, and roughly 0.45 to 1 microgram was reverse transcribed with random hexamers. The immunoSEQ multiplex PCR assay, which covers 54 Vbeta and 13 Jbeta segments, was used to amplify TCR beta CDR3 regions. PCR amplification bias was corrected by using a synthetic template baseline for primer optimization and computational correction. As for the original processing: Reads were annotated to V, D and J genes according to IMGT and were analyzed with immunoSEQ Analyzer, with only productive sequences retained. Clonality was calculated as one minus the Shannon entropy normalized by log2 of the number of productive unique sequences. For each patient and control, public and private clones were evaluated among the 100 most prevalent clones. Clones were defined as Susac-specific if absent from the healthy and MS cohorts, from roughly 1,100 published viral clones and from other ImmuneACCESS disease sequences. TCRdb trimmed the raw reads at Q25, called clones with MiXCR and kept productive beta chains. Rows merge per CDR3 protein into single entries with the most common DNA and genes. TCRdb, not the authors, supplied the V and J calls. The sample profile shows around 220,000 distinct CDR3 sequences; 80% to 95% of them were found once. Roughly 0.13% of the sample is in the top ten clones.

High-throughput TCR beta sequencing profiled peripheral blood CD8+ and CD4+ T cells from healthy donors, Susac syndrome patients and multiple sclerosis patients. Multiple sclerosis controls were treatment-naive patients with stable or active relapsing-remitting disease fulfilling revised McDonald criteria. Bulk CD8+ and CD4+ T cells were purified by magnetic negative isolation, whereas CD8+ TEMRA cells were enriched by FACS. Blood was drawn into EDTA tubes, processed within 24 hours, and PBMCs were isolated by density gradient centrifugation. PBMCs intended for TCR sequencing were frozen in liquid nitrogen and were later thawed in a 37 degrees C water bath. The sorted or isolated CD4+, CD8+ and CD8+ TEMRA cells reached a purity of at least 90%.

The source material was CD8+ T cells from PBMCs. The sequence derives from a human donor with multiple sclerosis. The rearranged chain carries TRBV12-3 or TRBV12-4 and TRBJ1-1; no D gene can be assigned with confidence. This receptor has the CDR3 CASSLTYAGDMNTEAFF. The DNA sequence follows: TGTGCCAGCAGTTTGACTTACGCAGGAGATATGAACACTGAAGCTTTCTTT.